The present TCR beta chain was sequenced within a study of OX40 agonist ivuxolimab in advanced cancers. The study, taken as a whole, reports: CD8+ T cells (on average) carried more expanded clones than CD4+ T cells. Clonal expansion from baseline to week 6 occurred in both CD4+ and CD8+ T cells.

Trimming removed 0 bases at V and 4 bases at J, with 10 bases between. Germline CDR1 and CDR2: MNHEY and SVGAGI. The CDR3 contains 14 residues. To note about this clone: Its antigen is unknown.

Produced via immunoSEQ multiplex PCR; TCRdb's table is partial and in-frame only. Of over 55,000 clones in the sample, approximately 90% were seen once. The sample in question was CD4+ or CD8+ T cells sorted from blood, obtained in a trial of the OX40 agonist ivuxolimab. The gene calls are TRBV6-5 and TRBJ2-7; unclear D gene. This receptor was taken from an adult with an advanced solid tumor such as melanoma, head and neck, liver or kidney cancer. The CDR3 DNA is TGTGCCAGCAGTTACTCGAAATACACATACGAGCAGTACTTC. As protein: CASSYSKYTYEQYF.